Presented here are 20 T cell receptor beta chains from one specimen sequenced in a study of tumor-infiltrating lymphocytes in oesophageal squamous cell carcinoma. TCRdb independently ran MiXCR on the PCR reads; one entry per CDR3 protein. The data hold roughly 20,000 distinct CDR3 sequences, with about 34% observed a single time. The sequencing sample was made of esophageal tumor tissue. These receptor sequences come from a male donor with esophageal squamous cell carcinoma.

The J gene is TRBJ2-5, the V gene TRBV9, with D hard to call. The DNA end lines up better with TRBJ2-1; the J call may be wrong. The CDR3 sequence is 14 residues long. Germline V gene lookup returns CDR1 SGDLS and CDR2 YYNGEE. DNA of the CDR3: TGTGCCAGCAGCGTAGGTGGGTCGCGAGATGAGCAGTTCTTC. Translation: CASSVGGSRDEQFF.

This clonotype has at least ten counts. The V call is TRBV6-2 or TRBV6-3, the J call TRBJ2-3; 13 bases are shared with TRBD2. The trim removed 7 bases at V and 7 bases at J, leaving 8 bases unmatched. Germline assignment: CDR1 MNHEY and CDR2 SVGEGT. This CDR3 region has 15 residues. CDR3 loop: CASTRLAGGLNTQYF. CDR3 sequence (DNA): TGTGCCAGCACAAGACTAGCGGGAGGATTAAATACGCAGTATTTT.

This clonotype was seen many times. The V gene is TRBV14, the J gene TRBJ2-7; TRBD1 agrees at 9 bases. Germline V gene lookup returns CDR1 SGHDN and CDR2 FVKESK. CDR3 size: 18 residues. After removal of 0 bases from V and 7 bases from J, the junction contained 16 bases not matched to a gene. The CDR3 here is CASSQEGWMRPTGGEQYF. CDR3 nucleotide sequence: TGTGCCAGCAGCCAAGAAGGGTGGATGAGGCCGACAGGGGGGGAGCAGTACTTC.

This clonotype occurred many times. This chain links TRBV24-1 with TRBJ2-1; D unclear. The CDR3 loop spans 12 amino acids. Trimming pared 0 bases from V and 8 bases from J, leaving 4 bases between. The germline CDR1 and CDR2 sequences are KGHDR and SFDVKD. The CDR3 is CATSDLFHEQFF. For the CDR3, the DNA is TGTGCCACCAGTGATTTGTTCCATGAGCAGTTCTTC.

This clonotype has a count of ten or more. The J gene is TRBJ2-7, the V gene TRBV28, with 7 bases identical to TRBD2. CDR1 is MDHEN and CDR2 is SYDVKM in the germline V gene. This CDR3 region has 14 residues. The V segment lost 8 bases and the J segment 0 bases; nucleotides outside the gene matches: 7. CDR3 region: CASRKAGPSYEQYF. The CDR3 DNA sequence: TGTGCCAGCCGAAAAGCGGGGCCCTCCTACGAGCAGTACTTC.

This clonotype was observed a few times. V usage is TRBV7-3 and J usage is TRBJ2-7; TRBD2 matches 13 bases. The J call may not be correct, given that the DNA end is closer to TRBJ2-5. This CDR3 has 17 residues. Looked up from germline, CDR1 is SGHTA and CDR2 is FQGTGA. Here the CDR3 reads CASSETPGLAGRETQYF. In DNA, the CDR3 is TGTGCCAGCAGCGAAACTCCGGGACTAGCGGGAAGAGAGACCCAGTACTTC.

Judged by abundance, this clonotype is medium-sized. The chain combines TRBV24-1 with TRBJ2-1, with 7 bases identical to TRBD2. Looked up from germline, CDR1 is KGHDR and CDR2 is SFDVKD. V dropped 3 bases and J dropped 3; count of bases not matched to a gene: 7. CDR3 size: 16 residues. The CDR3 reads CATSDPTSFGYNEQFF. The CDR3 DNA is TGTGCCACCAGTGATCCGACTAGCTTTGGCTACAATGAGCAGTTCTTC.

The CDR3 DNA is TGTGCCAGCAGCGCACAGGGGGCGGATAATTCACCCCTCCACTTT. Protein: CASSAQGADNSPLHF. The chain couples TRBV7-9 to TRBJ1-6; 9 nucleotides align to TRBD1. CDR3 length equals 15 residues. V lost 5 bases, J lost 5 bases, and 4 bases stayed unmatched. CDR1 SEHNR and CDR2 FQNEAQ come from the germline V gene (reference sequence).

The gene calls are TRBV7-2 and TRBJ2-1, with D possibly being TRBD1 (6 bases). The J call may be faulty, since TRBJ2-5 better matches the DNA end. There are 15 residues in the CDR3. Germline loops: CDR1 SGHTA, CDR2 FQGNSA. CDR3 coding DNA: TGTGCCAGCAGCTTGGGCAGGGGATGGGAAGAGACCCAGTACTTC. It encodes CASSLGRGWEETQYF.

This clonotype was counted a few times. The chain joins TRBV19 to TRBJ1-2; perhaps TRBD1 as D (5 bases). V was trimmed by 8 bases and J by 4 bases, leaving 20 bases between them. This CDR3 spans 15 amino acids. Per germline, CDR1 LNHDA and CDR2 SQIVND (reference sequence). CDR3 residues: CASVTSLGDGYGYTF. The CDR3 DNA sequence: TGTGCCAGTGTGACATCACTGGGGGATGGCTATGGCTACACCTTC.

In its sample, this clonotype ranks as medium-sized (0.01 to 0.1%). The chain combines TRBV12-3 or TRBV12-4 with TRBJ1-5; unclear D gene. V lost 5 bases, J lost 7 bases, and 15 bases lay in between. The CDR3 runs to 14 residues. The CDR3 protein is CASSPRQVGQPQHF. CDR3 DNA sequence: TGTGCCAGCAGTCCGAGGCAGGTAGGACAGCCCCAGCATTTT.

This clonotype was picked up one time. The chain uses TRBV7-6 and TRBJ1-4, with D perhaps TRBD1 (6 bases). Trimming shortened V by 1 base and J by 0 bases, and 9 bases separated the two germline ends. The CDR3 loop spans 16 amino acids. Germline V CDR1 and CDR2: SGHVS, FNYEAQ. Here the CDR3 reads CASSLGGGPTNEKLFF. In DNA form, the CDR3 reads TGTGCCAGCAGCTTAGGCGGGGGGCCAACTAATGAAAAACTGTTTTTT.

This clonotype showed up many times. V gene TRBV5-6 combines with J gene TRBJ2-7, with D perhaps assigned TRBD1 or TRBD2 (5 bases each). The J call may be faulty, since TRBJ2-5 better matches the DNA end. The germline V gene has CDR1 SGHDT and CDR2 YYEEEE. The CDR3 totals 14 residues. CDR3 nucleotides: TGTGCCAGCAGCTTGTTGGGGGAATTGGAGACCCAGTACTTC. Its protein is CASSLLGELETQYF.

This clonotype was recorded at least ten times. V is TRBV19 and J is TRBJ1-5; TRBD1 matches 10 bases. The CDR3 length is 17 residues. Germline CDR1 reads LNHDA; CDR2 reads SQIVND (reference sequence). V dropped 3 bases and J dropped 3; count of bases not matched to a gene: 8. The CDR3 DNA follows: TGTGCCAGTAGTATGTTCGACAGGGGGCATGACAATCAGCCCCAGCATTTT. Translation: CASSMFDRGHDNQPQHF.

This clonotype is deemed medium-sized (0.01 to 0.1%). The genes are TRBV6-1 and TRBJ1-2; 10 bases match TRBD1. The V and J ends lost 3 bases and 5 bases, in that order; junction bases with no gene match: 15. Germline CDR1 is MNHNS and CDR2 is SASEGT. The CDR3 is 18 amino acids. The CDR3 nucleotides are TGTGCCAGCAGTGACCCTCGTGCGACAGGGGGCTTGATGTATGGCTACACCTTC. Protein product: CASSDPRATGGLMYGYTF.

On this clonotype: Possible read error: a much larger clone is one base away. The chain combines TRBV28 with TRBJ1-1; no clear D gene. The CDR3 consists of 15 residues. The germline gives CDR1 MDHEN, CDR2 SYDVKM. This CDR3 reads CASNLGRAYNSPLNF. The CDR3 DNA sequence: TGTGCCAGCAACCTAGGGCGGGCTTATAATTCACCCCTCAACTTT. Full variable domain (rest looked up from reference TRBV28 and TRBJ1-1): DVKVTQSSRYLVKRTGEKVFLECVQDMDHENMFWYRQDPGLGLRLIYFSYDVKMKEKGDIPEGYSVSREKKERFSLILESASTNQTSMYLCASNLGRAYNSPLNFGQGTRLTVV.

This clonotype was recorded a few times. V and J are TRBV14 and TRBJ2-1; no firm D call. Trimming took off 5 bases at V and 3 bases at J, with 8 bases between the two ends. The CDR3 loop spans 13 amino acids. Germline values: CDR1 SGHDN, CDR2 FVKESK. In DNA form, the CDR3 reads TGTGCCAGCAGCGCCGACTTCTACAATGAGCAGTTCTTC. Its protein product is CASSADFYNEQFF. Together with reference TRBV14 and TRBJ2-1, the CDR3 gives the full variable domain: EAGVTQFPSHSVIEKGQTVTLRCDPISGHDNLYWYRRVMGKEIKFLLHFVKESKQDESGMPNNRFLAERTGGTYSTLKVQPAELEDSGVYFCASSADFYNEQFFGPGTRLTVL.

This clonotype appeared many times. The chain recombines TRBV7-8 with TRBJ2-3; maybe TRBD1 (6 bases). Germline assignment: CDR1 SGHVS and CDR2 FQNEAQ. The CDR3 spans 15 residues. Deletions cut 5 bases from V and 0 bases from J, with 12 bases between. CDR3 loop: CASSRTVLSTDTQYF. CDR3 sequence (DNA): TGTGCCAGCAGCCGGACAGTCTTGAGCACAGATACGCAGTATTTT. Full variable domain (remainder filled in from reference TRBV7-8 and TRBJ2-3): GAGVSQSPRYKVAKRGQDVALRCDPISGHVSLFWYQQALGQGPEFLTYFQNEAQLDKSGLPSDRFFAERPEGSVSTLKIQRTQQEDSAVYLCASSRTVLSTDTQYFGPGTRLTVL.

CDR3 in amino acids: CASSLGLPGGKETQYF. The CDR3, as DNA: TGCGCCAGCAGCTTGGGACTCCCGGGGGGCAAAGAGACCCAGTACTTC. V gene TRBV5-1 combines with J gene TRBJ2-5; weak D call: TRBD2 (7 bases). The germline gives CDR1 SGHRS, CDR2 YFSETQ. The V gene lost 0 bases and the J gene lost 3 bases, with 15 bases spanning the gap. This CDR3 has 16 residues. Complete variable domain (other parts from reference TRBV5-1 and TRBJ2-5): KAGVTQTPRYLIKTRGQQVTLSCSPISGHRSVSWYQQTPGQGLQFLFEYFSETQRNKGNFPGRFSGRQFSNSRSEMNVSTLELGDSALYLCASSLGLPGGKETQYFGPGTRLLVL.

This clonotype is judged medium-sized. The CDR3 DNA sequence: TGTGCCAGCAGCTTAGGACCGGGGGATGGCTACACCTTC. Translation gives CASSLGPGDGYTF. V and J are TRBV7-9 and TRBJ1-2; a possible D gene is TRBD1 (5 bases). The V gene lost 1 base and the J gene lost 6 bases, with 9 bases spanning the gap. The CDR3 runs to 13 residues. Per germline, CDR1 SEHNR and CDR2 FQNEAQ (reference sequence).